The T cell receptor beta chain under discussion was sequenced for a study of T cells expressing NK-cell markers. Overall study: Repertoires of TCR beta were obtained from T cells sorted as CD3+CD56+NKG2C+, CD3+CD56+NKG2C- and CD3+CD56-NKG2C+. Seven donors tested HCMV-seropositive and one tested seronegative among the eight sequenced. Findings of the study overall: Dominant NKG2C+ clonotypes in roughly six donors made up roughly 1.0-8% of CD8+ T cells.

The germline V gene has CDR1 SGHRS and CDR2 YFSETQ. This CDR3 region has 15 residues. TCRdb processed the 5' RACE reads again and assigns one entry to each CDR3 protein, with no DNA. The specimen's table records about 260,000 distinct CDR3 sequences. With regard to this clonotype: Its antigen is not identified.

The clonotype comes from a man younger than 35 in good health. Sequencing was performed on blood T cells: a sorted CD56 or NKG2C T cell subset, CD4+ or CD8+ T cells, or bulk PBMC T cells (not recorded which). The chain recombines TRBV5-1 with TRBJ1-1; the TRBD1 assignment by TCRdb is unverifiable without DNA. This chain's CDR3 is CASSFVWTEKTEAFF.